The 18 T cell receptor beta chains below all came from one sample that was sequenced in a study of OX40 agonist ivuxolimab in advanced cancers. The assay was immunoSEQ multiplex PCR, and TCRdb's table has in-frame clones only and misses some. This sample has tens of thousands of clones; more than 85% occur once, and the top ten carry 13% to 15%. Sample: CD4+ or CD8+ T cells sorted from blood, taken in a trial of the OX40 agonist ivuxolimab. These receptors all stem from an adult with an advanced solid tumor such as melanoma, head and neck, liver or kidney cancer.

The rearrangement uses TRBV5-6 and TRBJ1-5; 7 nucleotides agree with TRBD1. From germline, CDR1 is SGHDT and CDR2 YYEEEE. Germline trimming cut 4 bases from V and 0 bases from J; bases unmatched to any gene: 7. The CDR3 length is 16 residues. The chain's CDR3 is CASSLRTGYSNQPQHF. CDR3 DNA sequence: TGTGCCAGCAGCCTAAGGACAGGATATAGCAATCAGCCCCAGCATTTT.

The V and J genes are TRBV9 and TRBJ2-3; D is uncertain. Deletions cut 0 bases from V and 2 bases from J, with 7 bases between. The germline V gene encodes CDR1 SGDLS and CDR2 YYNGEE. This CDR3 contains 14 residues. The CDR3 region has the DNA TGTGCCAGCAGCGTAGAACACCCCACAGATACGCAGTATTTT. As protein: CASSVEHPTDTQYF.

The rearrangement joins TRBV9 to TRBJ1-2, with D hard to call. V lost 2 bases, J lost 6 bases, and 11 bases lay in between. The CDR3 covers 13 residues. CDR1 is SGDLS and CDR2 is YYNGEE in the germline V gene. Written as DNA, the CDR3 is TGTGCCAGCAGCGTCAGTAGTCGAGATGGCTACACCTTC. It encodes CASSVSSRDGYTF. Together with reference TRBV9 and TRBJ1-2, the CDR3 gives the full variable domain: DSGVTQTPKHLITATGQRVTLRCSPRSGDLSVYWYQQSLDQGLQFLIQYYNGEERAKGNILERFSAQQFPDLHSELNLSSLELGDSALYFCASSVSSRDGYTFGSGTRLTVV.

This chain joins TRBV2 and TRBJ1-1, with D tentatively TRBD1 (6 bases). V was pared by 5 bases and J by 3 bases, with 10 bases between. The CDR3 is 13 residues long. Per germline, CDR1 SNHLY and CDR2 FYNNEI. The CDR3 nucleotides read TGTGCCAGCAGTACTACAGGGTACACTGAAGCTTTCTTT. Protein: CASSTTGYTEAFF.

The chain recombines TRBV19 with TRBJ1-6; weak D call: TRBD1 (5 bases). The germline V gene encodes CDR1 LNHDA and CDR2 SQIVND (reference sequence). The CDR3 spans 16 residues. Trimming pared 5 bases from V and 9 bases from J, leaving 20 bases between. CDR3 sequence (DNA): TGTGCCAGTAGTGGAGGGACCCCGTATGAGGGTTCACCCCTCCACTTT. Encoded protein: CASSGGTPYEGSPLHF. Based on the CDR3 plus reference TRBV19 and TRBJ1-6, the full variable domain is DGGITQSPKYLFRKEGQNVTLSCEQNLNHDAMYWYRQDPGQGLRLIYYSQIVNDFQKGDIAEGYSVSREKKESFPLTVTSAQKNPTAFYLCASSGGTPYEGSPLHFGNGTRLTVT.

A single count supports this clone. The CDR3 region has the DNA TGTGCCAGCAGCTTAGCAGAGAATGAGCAGTTCTTC. Amino acids: CASSLAENEQFF. The rearrangement uses TRBV7-6 and TRBJ2-1, with D uncertain. Trimming removed 0 bases from V and 7 bases from J, with 4 bases in between. Germline V gene sequence: CDR1 SGHVS, CDR2 FNYEAQ. This CDR3 has 12 residues.

The rearrangement joins TRBV18 to TRBJ2-7, with 9 bases identical to TRBD1. Trimming took 0 bases from V and 4 from J; bases not matched to a gene: 13. CDR3 size: 18 residues. The germline V gene has CDR1 KGHSH and CDR2 LQKENI. Here the CDR3 reads CASSPPSPRTGGVYEQYF. In DNA, the CDR3 is TGTGCCAGCTCACCACCTAGCCCCCGCACAGGGGGCGTGTACGAGCAGTACTTC.

This clone was picked up one time. The chain joins TRBV5-6 to TRBJ1-1; 8 nucleotides line up with TRBD1. Germline V gives CDR1 SGHDT, CDR2 YYEEEE. The CDR3 consists of 12 residues. Trimming at V came to 6 bases and at J to 8 bases, leaving 6 bases not matched to a gene. For the CDR3, the DNA is TGTGCCAGCACCTACAGGGGGGCCGAAGCTTTCTTT. It is translated as CASTYRGAEAFF. Drawing the rest from reference TRBV5-6 and TRBJ1-1, the complete variable domain is DAGVTQSPTHLIKTRGQQVTLRCSPKSGHDTVSWYQQALGQGPQFIFQYYEEEERQRGNFPDRFSGHQFPNYSSELNVNALLLGDSALYLCASTYRGAEAFFGQGTRLTVV.

This rearrangement joins TRBV4-2 to TRBJ2-2; no clear D. In germline, CDR1 is LGHNA, CDR2 YNFKEQ. CDR3 length: 12 residues. V was pared by 8 bases and J by 8 bases, with 12 bases between. The CDR3, as DNA: TGTGCCAGCGGAGTTTTGTCTGGGGAGCTGTTTTTT. This sequence encodes CASGVLSGELFF.

The rearrangement uses TRBV7-6 and TRBJ1-2; weak D call: TRBD1 (6 bases). V shed 1 base and J shed 1 base, with 13 bases lying between them. CDR3 length: 16 residues. Germline CDR1 is SGHVS and CDR2 is FNYEAQ. CDR3 sequence reads: CASSLDGTGYNYGYTF. In nucleotides, the CDR3 is TGTGCCAGCAGCTTAGATGGCACAGGGTATAACTATGGCTACACCTTC.

This chain connects TRBV6-6 to TRBJ2-5; 14 nucleotides agree with TRBD2. The CDR3 runs 16 residues. Per the germline V gene, CDR1 is MNHNY and CDR2 is SVGAGI (reference sequence). The trim removed 5 bases at V and 4 bases at J, leaving 6 bases unmatched. CDR3 nucleotides: TGTGCCAGCAGTCCCCTCGGGACTAGCGGGGGAGAGACCCAGTACTTC. Translating it yields CASSPLGTSGGETQYF.

This clone was seen a single time. The chain uses TRBV7-9 and TRBJ2-5; 8 bases line up with TRBD2. Trimming cost V 5 bases and J 4 bases; bases outside gene matches: 12. The CDR3 totals 16 residues. Germline V CDR1 and CDR2: SEHNR, FQNEAQ (reference sequence). CDR3 protein: CASSPGGGPHRETQYF. The CDR3 nucleotides read TGTGCCAGCAGCCCCGGGGGGGGGCCCCACCGAGAGACCCAGTACTTC.

The V gene is TRBV29-1, the J gene TRBJ2-7; D gene uncertain. This CDR3 comprises 13 residues. Looked up from germline, CDR1 is SQVTM and CDR2 is ANQGSEA. Trimming stripped 6 bases from V and 2 bases from J, with 14 bases between. The CDR3 DNA follows: TGCAGCGTGGACGGAGTAATTCCCTACGAGCAGTACTTC. Its translation is CSVDGVIPYEQYF.

V usage is TRBV14 and J usage is TRBJ2-2; 10 bases agree with TRBD2. CDR1 and CDR2 from the germline V gene are SGHDN and FVKESK. The trim removed 0 bases at V and 3 bases at J, leaving 7 bases unmatched. The CDR3 consists of 18 residues. CDR3 amino acids: CASSQDEASGGDTGELFF. DNA of the CDR3: TGTGCCAGCAGCCAAGATGAGGCTAGCGGGGGCGACACCGGGGAGCTGTTTTTT.

The CDR3 sequence is CSTNGQGDILSRRNTEAFF. CDR3 DNA: TGCAGCACGAACGGACAGGGGGATATTCTTTCGCGACGGAACACTGAAGCTTTCTTT. The chain uses TRBV29-1 and TRBJ1-1; TRBD1 matches 10 bases. The trim removed 8 bases at V and 1 base at J, leaving 22 bases unmatched. There are 19 residues in the CDR3. Germline CDR1 is SQVTM and CDR2 is ANQGSEA. The full variable domain, completed using reference TRBV29-1 and TRBJ1-1, is SAVISQKPSRDICQRGTSLTIQCQVDSQVTMMFWYRQQPGQSLTLIATANQGSEATYESGFVIDKFPISRPNLTFSTLTVSNMSPEDSSIYLCSTNGQGDILSRRNTEAFFGQGTRLTVV.

V gene TRBV5-1 combines with J gene TRBJ2-5, with 7 bases aligning to TRBD2. V gave up 0 bases and J gave up 2 bases; unmatched junction bases: 4. The length of the CDR3 is 15 residues. Germline V CDR1 and CDR2: SGHRS, YFSETQ. The CDR3 DNA sequence: TGCGCCAGCAGCTTGGCTGTCGGGGGGCAAGAGACCCAGTACTTC. Protein sequence: CASSLAVGGQETQYF.

The chain recombines TRBV7-9 with TRBJ2-2; TRBD2 matches 9 bases. The CDR3 is made up of 15 amino acids. The ends lost 1 base at V and 5 bases at J; junction bases unmatched: 2. Per germline, CDR1 SEHNR and CDR2 FQNEAQ (reference sequence). CDR3: CASSLGTSETGELFF. In DNA form, the CDR3 reads TGTGCCAGCAGCTTAGGGACTAGCGAGACCGGGGAGCTGTTTTTT.

The chain combines TRBV18 with TRBJ1-1, with D unresolved. Trimming took 2 bases from V and 7 from J, leaving 14 bases between them. The length of the CDR3 is 14 residues. Germline V gives CDR1 KGHSH, CDR2 LQKENI. Here the CDR3 reads CASSPDRGNYEAFF. DNA of the CDR3: TGTGCCAGCTCACCAGACCGGGGAAACTATGAAGCTTTCTTT.